What follows describes a single T cell receptor (beta chain). The antigen is undetermined. This sample stems from a study of T cells expressing NK-cell markers. Turning to the study itself: According to the study, TCR beta repertoires originated from sorted CD3+CD56+NKG2C+, CD3+CD56+NKG2C- and CD3+CD56-NKG2C+ T cells. With respect to HCMV, seven of the eight sequenced donors were seropositive, and one was seronegative. The study, taken as a whole, reports: One observes that, in several donors, these clonotypes were also the leading ones within the CD3+CD56-NKG2C+ fraction.

The CDR3 has 18 residues. In generating TCR beta cDNA, 5'RACE template switching with UMIs was used. With the 5' RACE reads reprocessed, TCRdb shows one record per CDR3 protein and no DNA. The repertoire shows 400,000 or so distinct CDR3 sequences; the top ten hold about 10%. Sequencing was done on a sample of blood T cells: a sorted CD56 or NKG2C T cell subset, CD4+ or CD8+ T cells, or bulk PBMC T cells (not recorded which). The clonotype comes from a woman in her 50s in good health. The V call is TRBV12-3 or TRBV12-4, the J call TRBJ1-1; the TCRdb call, TRBD1, lacks DNA for checking. This chain's CDR3 is CASSPQARVPFLNTEAFF.